The entry below describes one T cell receptor (beta chain). The antigen is unknown. The study ran its PCR with 60 Vbeta and 13 Jbeta primers. Only in-frame clones appear in the TCRdb table, and some are missing; sequencing was by immunoSEQ multiplex PCR. This sample has about 150,000 clones, with just under 80% found just once. The CDR3 length is 11 residues. V lost 4 bases to trimming and J lost 6 bases, with 6 bases between them. The V gene's germline CDR1 is MNHEY and CDR2 SVGAGI. The source of the sample is a study of cytomegalovirus exposure and HLA in healthy donors. Study-wide points: Associated with HLA alleles at 0.05 false discovery rate in a later analysis were 16,951 TCR beta sequences. Rarity held for most TCR sequences, but there were some public TCRs that occurred in many donors. CMV antigen specificity of a few CMV-associated chains was confirmed in vitro.

The sample taken for sequencing was PBMCs. This TCR derives from a woman in her thirties or forties in good health and CMV-seropositive. The V gene is TRBV6-5, the J gene TRBJ1-1, with D unclear. The CDR3 sequence: CASSSVSEAFF. DNA for the CDR3: TGTGCCAGCAGTTCAGTCTCTGAAGCTTTCTTT.